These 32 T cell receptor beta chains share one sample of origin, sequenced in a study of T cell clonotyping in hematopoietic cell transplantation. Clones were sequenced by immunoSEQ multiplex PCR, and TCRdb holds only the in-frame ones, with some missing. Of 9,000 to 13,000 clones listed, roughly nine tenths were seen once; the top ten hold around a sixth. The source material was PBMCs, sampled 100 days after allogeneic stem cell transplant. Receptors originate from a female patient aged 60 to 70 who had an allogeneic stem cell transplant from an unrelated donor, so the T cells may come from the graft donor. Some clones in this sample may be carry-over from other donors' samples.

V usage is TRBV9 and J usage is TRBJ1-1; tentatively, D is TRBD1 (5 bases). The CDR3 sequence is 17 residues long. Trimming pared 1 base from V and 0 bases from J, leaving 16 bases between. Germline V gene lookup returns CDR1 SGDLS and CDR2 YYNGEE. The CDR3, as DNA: TGTGCCAGCAGCGTATCCATGACGAGGGGATTGAACACTGAAGCTTTCTTT. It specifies CASSVSMTRGLNTEAFF.

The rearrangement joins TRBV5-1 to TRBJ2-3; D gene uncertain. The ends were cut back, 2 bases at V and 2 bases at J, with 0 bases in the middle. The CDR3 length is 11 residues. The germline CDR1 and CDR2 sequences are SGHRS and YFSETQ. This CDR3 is CASSFTDTQYF. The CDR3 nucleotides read TGCGCCAGCAGCTTCACAGATACGCAGTATTTT.

CDR3 protein: CASSAGGGTYEQYF. CDR3 DNA sequence: TGTGCCAGCAGCGCCGGCGGGGGCACCTACGAGCAGTACTTC. The chain links TRBV9 to TRBJ2-7; TRBD2 is a possible D gene (7 bases). CDR3 length: 14 amino acids. Trimming left V 3 bases short and J 2 bases short, with 12 bases between. Germline V CDR1 and CDR2: SGDLS, YYNGEE.

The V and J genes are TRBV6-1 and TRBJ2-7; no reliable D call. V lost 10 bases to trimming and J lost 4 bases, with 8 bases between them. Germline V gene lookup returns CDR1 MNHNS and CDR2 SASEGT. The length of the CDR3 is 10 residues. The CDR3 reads CATIQYEQYF. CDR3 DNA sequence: TGTGCCACCATACAGTACGAGCAGTACTTC.

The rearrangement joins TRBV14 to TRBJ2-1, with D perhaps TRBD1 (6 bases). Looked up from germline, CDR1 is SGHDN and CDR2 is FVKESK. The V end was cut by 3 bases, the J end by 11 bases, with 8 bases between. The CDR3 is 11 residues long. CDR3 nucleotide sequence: TGTGCCAGCAGCCATCAGGGGAAGCAGTTCTTC. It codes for CASSHQGKQFF.

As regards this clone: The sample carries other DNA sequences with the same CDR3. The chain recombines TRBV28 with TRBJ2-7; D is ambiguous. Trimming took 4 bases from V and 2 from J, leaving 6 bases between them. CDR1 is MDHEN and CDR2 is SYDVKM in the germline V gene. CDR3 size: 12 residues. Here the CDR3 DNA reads TGTGCCAGCAGTTCCGGCCCCTACGAGCAGTACTTC. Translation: CASSSGPYEQYF.

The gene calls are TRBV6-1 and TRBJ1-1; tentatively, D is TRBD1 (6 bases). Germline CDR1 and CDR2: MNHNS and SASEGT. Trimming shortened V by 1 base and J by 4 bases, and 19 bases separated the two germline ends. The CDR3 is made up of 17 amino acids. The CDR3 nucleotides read TGTGCCAGCAGTGAAGGAGGTTACAGGGCCCCGGGCACTGAAGCTTTCTTT. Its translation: CASSEGGYRAPGTEAFF.

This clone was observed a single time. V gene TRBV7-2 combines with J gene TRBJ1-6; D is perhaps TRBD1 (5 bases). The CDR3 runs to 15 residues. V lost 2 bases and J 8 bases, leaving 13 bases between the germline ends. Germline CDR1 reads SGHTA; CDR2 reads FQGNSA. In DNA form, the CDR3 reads TGTGCCAGCAGCTTAAGGGAGGCCAGGGATTCACCCCTCCACTTT. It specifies CASSLREARDSPLHF.

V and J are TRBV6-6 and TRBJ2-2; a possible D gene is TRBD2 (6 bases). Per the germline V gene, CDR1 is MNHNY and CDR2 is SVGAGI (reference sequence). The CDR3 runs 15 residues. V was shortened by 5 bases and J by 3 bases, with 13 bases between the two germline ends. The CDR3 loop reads CASSIRRADTGELFF. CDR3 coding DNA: TGTGCCAGCAGTATTAGGAGGGCCGACACCGGGGAGCTGTTTTTT.

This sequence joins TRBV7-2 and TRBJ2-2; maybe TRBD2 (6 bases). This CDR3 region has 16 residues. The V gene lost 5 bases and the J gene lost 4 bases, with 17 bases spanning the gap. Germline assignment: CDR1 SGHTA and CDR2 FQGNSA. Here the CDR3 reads CASSPQRVLGTGELFF. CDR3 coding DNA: TGTGCCAGCAGCCCTCAGCGGGTCCTTGGCACCGGGGAGCTGTTTTTT.

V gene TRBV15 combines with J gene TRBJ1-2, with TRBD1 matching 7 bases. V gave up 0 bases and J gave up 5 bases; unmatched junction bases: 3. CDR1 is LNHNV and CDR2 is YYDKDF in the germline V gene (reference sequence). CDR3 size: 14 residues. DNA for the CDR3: TGTGCCACCAGCAGAGATCGGACAGGTTATGGCTACACCTTC. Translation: CATSRDRTGYGYTF.

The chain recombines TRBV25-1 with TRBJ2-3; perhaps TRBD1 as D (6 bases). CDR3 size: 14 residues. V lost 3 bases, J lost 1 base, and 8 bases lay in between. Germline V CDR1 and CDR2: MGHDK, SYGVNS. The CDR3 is CASSDAGGTDTQYF. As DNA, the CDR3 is TGTGCCAGCAGTGATGCAGGGGGCACAGATACGCAGTATTTT.

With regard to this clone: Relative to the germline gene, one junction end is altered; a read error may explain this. The CDR3 DNA reads as TGTGCTAGCAGCCCAGACAGGGTAGAGACCCAGTACTTC. Its protein is CASSPDRVETQYF. This sequence joins TRBV7-7 and TRBJ2-5; TRBD1 matches at 7 bases. Germline V CDR1 and CDR2: SSHAT, FNYEAQ (reference sequence). The CDR3 totals 13 residues.

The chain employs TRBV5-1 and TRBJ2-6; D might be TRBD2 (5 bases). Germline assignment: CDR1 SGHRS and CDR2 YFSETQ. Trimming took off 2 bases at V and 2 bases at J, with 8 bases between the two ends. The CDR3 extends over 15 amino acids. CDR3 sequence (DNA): TGCGCCAGCAGCTTTACGGGGACTGGGGCCAACGTCCTGACTTTC. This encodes CASSFTGTGANVLTF.

CDR3 coding DNA: TGTGCCAGCAGCCCTACAGGGGAAGACGAAAAACTGTTTTTT. Its protein is CASSPTGEDEKLFF. V is TRBV9 and J is TRBJ1-4; 7 positions agree with TRBD1. CDR3 length: 14 amino acids. In germline, CDR1 is SGDLS, CDR2 YYNGEE. After removal of 4 bases from V and 8 bases from J, the junction contained 8 bases not matched to a gene.

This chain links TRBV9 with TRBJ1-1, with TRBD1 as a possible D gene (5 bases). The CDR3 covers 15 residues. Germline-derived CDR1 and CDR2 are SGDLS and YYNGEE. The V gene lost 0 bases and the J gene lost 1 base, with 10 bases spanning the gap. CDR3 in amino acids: CASSVADSPNTEAFF. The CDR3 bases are TGTGCCAGCAGCGTAGCAGACAGCCCGAACACTGAAGCTTTCTTT.

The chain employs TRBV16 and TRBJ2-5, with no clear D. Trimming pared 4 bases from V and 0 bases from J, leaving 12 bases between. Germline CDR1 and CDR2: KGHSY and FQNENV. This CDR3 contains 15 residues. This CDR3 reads CASSPSDGDQETQYF. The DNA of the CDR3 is TGTGCCAGCAGCCCATCAGACGGAGACCAAGAGACCCAGTACTTC.

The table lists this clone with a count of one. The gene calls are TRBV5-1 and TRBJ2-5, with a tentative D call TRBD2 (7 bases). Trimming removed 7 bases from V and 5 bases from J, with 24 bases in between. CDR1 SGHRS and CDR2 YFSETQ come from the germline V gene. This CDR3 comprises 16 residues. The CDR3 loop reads CASGPGGGSRTETQYF. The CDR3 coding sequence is TGCGCCAGCGGCCCTGGGGGGGGCAGTAGGACGGAGACCCAGTACTTC.

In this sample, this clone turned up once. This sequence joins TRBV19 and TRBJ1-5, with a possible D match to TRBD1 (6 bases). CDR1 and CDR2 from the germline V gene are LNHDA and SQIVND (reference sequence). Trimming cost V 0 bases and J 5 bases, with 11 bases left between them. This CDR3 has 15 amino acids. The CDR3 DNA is TGTGCCAGTAGTATAGATTCAGGGGTTGATCAGCCCCAGCATTTT. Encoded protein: CASSIDSGVDQPQHF.

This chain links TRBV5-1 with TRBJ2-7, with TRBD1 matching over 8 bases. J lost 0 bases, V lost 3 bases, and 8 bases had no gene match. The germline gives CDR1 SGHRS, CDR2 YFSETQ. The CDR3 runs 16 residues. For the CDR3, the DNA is TGCGCCAGCAGCTACCGACAGGGGCCAAGCTCCTACGAGCAGTACTTC. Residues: CASSYRQGPSSYEQYF.

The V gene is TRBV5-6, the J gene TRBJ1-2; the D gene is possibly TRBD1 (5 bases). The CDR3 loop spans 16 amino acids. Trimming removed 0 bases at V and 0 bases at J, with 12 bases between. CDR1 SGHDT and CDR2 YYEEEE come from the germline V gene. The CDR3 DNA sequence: TGTGCCAGCAGCTTGGGGACACAACTAGCTAACTATGGCTACACCTTC. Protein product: CASSLGTQLANYGYTF.

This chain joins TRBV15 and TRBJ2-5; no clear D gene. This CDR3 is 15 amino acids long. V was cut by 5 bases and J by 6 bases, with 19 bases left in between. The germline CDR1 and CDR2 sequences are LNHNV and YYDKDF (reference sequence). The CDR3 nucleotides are TGTGCCACCAGCCGCGGCCTACAGACGGAGCAGACCCAGTACTTC. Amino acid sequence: CATSRGLQTEQTQYF.

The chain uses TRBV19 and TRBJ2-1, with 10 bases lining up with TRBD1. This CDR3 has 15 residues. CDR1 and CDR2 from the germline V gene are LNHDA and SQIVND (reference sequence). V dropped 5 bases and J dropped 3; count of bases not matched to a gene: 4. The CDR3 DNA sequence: TGTGCCAGTAGTGCCGGGACAGGGGTCTACAATGAGCAGTTCTTC. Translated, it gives CASSAGTGVYNEQFF.

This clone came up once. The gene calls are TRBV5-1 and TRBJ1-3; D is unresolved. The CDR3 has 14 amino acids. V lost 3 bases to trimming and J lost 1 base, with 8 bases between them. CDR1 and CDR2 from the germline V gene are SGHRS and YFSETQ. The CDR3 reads CASSSRYSGNTIYF. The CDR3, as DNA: TGCGCCAGCAGCTCTCGATATTCTGGAAACACCATATATTTT.

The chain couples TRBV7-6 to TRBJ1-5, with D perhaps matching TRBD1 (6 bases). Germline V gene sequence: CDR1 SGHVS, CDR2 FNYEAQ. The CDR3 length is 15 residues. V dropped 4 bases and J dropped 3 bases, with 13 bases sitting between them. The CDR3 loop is CASSSQSGANQPQHF. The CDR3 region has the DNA TGTGCCAGCAGCTCTCAGTCAGGGGCCAATCAGCCCCAGCATTTT.

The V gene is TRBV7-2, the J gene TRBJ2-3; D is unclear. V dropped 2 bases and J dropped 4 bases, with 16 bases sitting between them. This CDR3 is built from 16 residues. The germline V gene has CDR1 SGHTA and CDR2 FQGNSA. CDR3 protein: CASSLYVQSGADTQYF. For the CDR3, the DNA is TGTGCCAGCAGCTTATACGTCCAGTCTGGGGCAGATACGCAGTATTTT.

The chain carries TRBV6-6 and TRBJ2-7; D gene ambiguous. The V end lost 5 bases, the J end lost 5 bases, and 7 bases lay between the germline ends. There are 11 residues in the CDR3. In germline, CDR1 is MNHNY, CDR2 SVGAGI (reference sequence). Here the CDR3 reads CASSHRDEQYF. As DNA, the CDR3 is TGTGCCAGCAGTCATAGAGACGAGCAGTACTTC.

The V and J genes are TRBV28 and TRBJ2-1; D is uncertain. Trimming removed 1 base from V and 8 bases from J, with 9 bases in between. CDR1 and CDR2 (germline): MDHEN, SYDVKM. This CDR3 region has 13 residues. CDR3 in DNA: TGTGCCAGCAGTTTATTGGCCTCCGATGAGCAGTTCTTC. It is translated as CASSLLASDEQFF.

CDR3 residues: CASSQLVTGGARQPQHF. In DNA, the CDR3 is TGTGCCAGCAGCCAACTAGTGACAGGGGGCGCGAGACAGCCCCAGCATTTT. V and J are TRBV5-5 and TRBJ1-5; 10 bases fit TRBD1. With 4 bases clipped from V and 7 bases from J, the junction kept 14 bases outside the gene matches. Germline lookup yields CDR1 SGHKS and CDR2 YYEKEE (reference sequence). This CDR3 comprises 17 residues.

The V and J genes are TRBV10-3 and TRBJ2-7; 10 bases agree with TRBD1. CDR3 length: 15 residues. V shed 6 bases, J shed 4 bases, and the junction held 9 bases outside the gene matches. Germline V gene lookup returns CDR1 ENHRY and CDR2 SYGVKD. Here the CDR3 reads CAIRERDRGRYEQYF. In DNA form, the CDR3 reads TGTGCCATCAGGGAACGGGACAGGGGACGGTACGAGCAGTACTTC.

The CDR3 region has the DNA TGTGCCAGCAGTTCCCGGGGCTTGGGGAGCAATCAGCCCCAGCATTTT. Its protein product is CASSSRGLGSNQPQHF. This chain links TRBV6-5 with TRBJ1-5; possible D gene TRBD1, 5 bases. Germline V gives CDR1 MNHEY, CDR2 SVGAGI. V lost 4 bases and J 1 base, leaving 14 bases between the germline ends. The CDR3 runs 16 residues.

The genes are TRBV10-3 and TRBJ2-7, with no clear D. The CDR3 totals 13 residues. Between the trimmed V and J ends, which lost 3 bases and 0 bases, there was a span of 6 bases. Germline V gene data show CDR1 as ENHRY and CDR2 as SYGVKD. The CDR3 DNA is TGTGCCATCAGTGAAAAGGGCTCCTACGAGCAGTACTTC. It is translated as CAISEKGSYEQYF.